These 17 T cell receptor beta chains were sequenced from one sample in a study of early T cells in non-severe SARS-CoV-2 infection. TCRdb re-analysed the 5' RACE reads in MiXCR, keeping a single row per CDR3 protein. The sample consists of 80,000 to 95,000 distinct CDR3 sequences, roughly 17% of them appearing once. The sample consisted of whole blood, taken at baseline. Receptor source: an adult who was a healthcare worker with PCR-confirmed SARS-CoV-2 infection or an uninfected control (not recorded which).

This clonotype was counted only a few times. The rearrangement uses TRBV9 and TRBJ2-1; 7 nucleotides match TRBD2. The CDR3 consists of 15 residues. Unmatched junction bases numbered 8, after V lost 4 bases and J lost 4 bases. Germline lookup yields CDR1 SGDLS and CDR2 YYNGEE. The CDR3 protein is CASSKTSWGYNEQFF. CDR3 DNA sequence: TGTGCCAGCAGCAAGACTAGCTGGGGATACAATGAGCAGTTCTTC. The full variable domain, its missing parts supplied by reference TRBV9 and TRBJ2-1, is DSGVTQTPKHLITATGQRVTLRCSPRSGDLSVYWYQQSLDQGLQFLIQYYNGEERAKGNILERFSAQQFPDLHSELNLSSLELGDSALYFCASSKTSWGYNEQFFGPGTRLTVL.

This clonotype has a count of ten or more. The rearrangement links TRBV20-1 to TRBJ2-6; possibly TRBD1 for D (6 bases). Germline values: CDR1 DFQATT, CDR2 SNEGSKA (reference sequence). The CDR3 has 14 residues. The V end lost 4 bases, the J end lost 3 bases, and 10 bases lay between the germline ends. The CDR3 sequence is CSATRQDGANVLTF. The DNA of the CDR3 is TGCAGTGCTACGAGACAGGATGGGGCCAACGTCCTGACTTTC.

This clonotype was observed a handful of times. The genes are TRBV7-2 and TRBJ2-2; D is unclear. This CDR3 is built from 14 residues. Deletions cut 1 base from V and 5 bases from J, with 8 bases between. The germline gives CDR1 SGHTA, CDR2 FQGNSA. In DNA form, the CDR3 reads TGTGCCAGCAGCTTAGGTATCGAGACCGGGGAGCTGTTTTTT. Translated: CASSLGIETGELFF. The complete variable domain, with remaining parts taken from reference TRBV7-2 and TRBJ2-2, reads GAGVSQSPSNKVTEKGKDVELRCDPISGHTALYWYRQSLGQGLEFLIYFQGNSAPDKSGLPSDRFSAERTGGSVSTLTIQRTQQEDSAVYLCASSLGIETGELFFGEGSRLTVL.

The chain carries TRBV7-2 and TRBJ1-5; maybe TRBD1 (5 bases). Trimming pared 3 bases from V and 8 bases from J, leaving 14 bases between. The CDR3 contains 14 residues. Looked up from germline, CDR1 is SGHTA and CDR2 is FQGNSA. The CDR3 coding sequence is TGTGCCAGCAGCTTTTACGGGGCCCAGGAGCCCCAGCATTTT. Its translation: CASSFYGAQEPQHF.

This clonotype was picked up many times. J is TRBJ1-3 and V is TRBV7-9; D gene unclear. V was shortened by 5 bases and J by 0 bases, with 8 bases between the two germline ends. Germline V gene sequence: CDR1 SEHNR, CDR2 FQNEAQ (reference sequence). CDR3 length equals 14 residues. CDR3 coding DNA: TGTGCCAGCAGCACAGTCGGCTCTGGAAACACCATATATTTT. Its translation is CASSTVGSGNTIYF. The entire variable domain, with the rest obtained from reference TRBV7-9 and TRBJ1-3, is as follows: DTGVSQNPRHKITKRGQNVTFRCDPISEHNRLYWYRQTLGQGPEFLTYFQNEAQLEKSRLLSDRFSAERPKGSFSTLEIQRTEQGDSAMYLCASSTVGSGNTIYFGEGSWLTVV.

This clonotype has just a few counts. This chain joins TRBV29-1 and TRBJ2-7; D unresolved. Germline values: CDR1 SQVTM, CDR2 ANQGSEA. The CDR3 totals 10 residues. The V end lost 4 bases, the J end lost 2 bases, and 3 bases lay between the germline ends. CDR3 in amino acids: CSVGTYEQYF. The CDR3 DNA reads as TGCAGCGTTGGGACCTACGAGCAGTACTTC.

The sample holds a few counts of this clonotype. The V call is TRBV27, the J call TRBJ2-2, with unresolved D. V lost 4 bases and J 6 bases, leaving 15 bases between the germline ends. The germline V gene encodes CDR1 MNHEY and CDR2 SMNVEV (reference sequence). The CDR3 sequence is 15 residues long. The CDR3 protein is CASSSSVAPSGELFF. CDR3 DNA sequence: TGTGCCAGCAGTTCCTCCGTGGCCCCGTCCGGGGAGCTGTTTTTT.

This clonotype showed up just a few times. This chain links TRBV20-1 with TRBJ2-1, with 10 bases matching TRBD2. The CDR3 covers 15 residues. Germline loops: CDR1 DFQATT, CDR2 SNEGSKA (reference sequence). Losses at the gene ends were 4 bases for V and 7 bases for J; bases not matched to a gene: 10. The CDR3 sequence is CSAKREGLGNNEQFF. CDR3 coding DNA: TGCAGTGCTAAGCGGGAGGGCCTGGGTAATAATGAGCAGTTCTTC.

The V and J genes are TRBV28 and TRBJ2-7, with a weak D call TRBD1 (6 bases). Trimming cost V 8 bases and J 6 bases, with 14 bases left between them. Germline assignment: CDR1 MDHEN and CDR2 SYDVKM. CDR3 length: 12 residues. The CDR3 loop is CASLGTPSEQYF. CDR3 in DNA: TGTGCCAGCTTAGGGACACCGTCCGAGCAGTACTTC.

The chain links TRBV7-9 to TRBJ1-2; D unclear. V lost 1 base, J lost 3 bases, and 12 bases lay in between. The CDR3 extends over 15 amino acids. Germline CDR1 and CDR2: SEHNR and FQNEAQ (reference sequence). The CDR3 bases are TGTGCCAGCAGCTTAGGGGCAGGCGACCACTATGGCTACACCTTC. Protein: CASSLGAGDHYGYTF.

The genes are TRBV6-5 and TRBJ2-2; either TRBD1 or TRBD2 may supply D (5 bases each). Germline loops: CDR1 MNHEY, CDR2 SVGAGI. The CDR3 has 16 residues. Trimming took 7 bases from V and 4 from J, leaving 19 bases between them. The CDR3: CASKVGGSGGTGELFF. The CDR3 DNA is TGTGCCAGCAAAGTCGGTGGGAGTGGGGGCACCGGGGAGCTGTTTTTT.

This chain links TRBV13 with TRBJ2-7; the D gene is possibly TRBD2 (5 bases). CDR1 and CDR2 (germline): PRHDT, FYEKMQ (reference sequence). Trimming cost V 5 bases and J 5 bases, with 16 bases left between them. CDR3 size: 14 residues. The CDR3 bases are TGTGCCAGCAGCCTCGCGGGCAGTAGGGACGAGCAGTACTTC. Its protein is CASSLAGSRDEQYF. Looking up the rest from reference TRBV13 and TRBJ2-7 gives the full variable domain: AAGVIQSPRHLIKEKRETATLKCYPIPRHDTVYWYQQGPGQDPQFLISFYEKMQSDKGSIPDRFSAQQFSDYHSELNMSSLELGDSALYFCASSLAGSRDEQYFGPGTRLTVT.

This clonotype came up a few times. The V and J genes are TRBV24-1 and TRBJ2-1, with a weak D call TRBD2 (7 bases). The CDR3 has 16 amino acids. Looked up from germline, CDR1 is KGHDR and CDR2 is SFDVKD. The V end lost 1 base, the J end lost 9 bases, and 18 bases lay between the germline ends. CDR3 amino acids: CATSDFIDRGAGEQFF. As DNA, the CDR3 is TGTGCCACCAGTGATTTTATTGATCGGGGGGCTGGTGAGCAGTTCTTC.

This clonotype was counted ten times or more. This rearrangement joins TRBV6-4 to TRBJ2-2; 12 bases fit TRBD1. This CDR3 comprises 15 residues. Per the germline V gene, CDR1 is MRHNA and CDR2 is SNTAGT. V lost 8 bases to trimming and J lost 6 bases; unmatched junction nucleotides: 7. CDR3 in amino acids: CASQPGQGAPGELFF. For the CDR3, the DNA is TGTGCCAGCCAACCGGGACAGGGGGCGCCCGGGGAGCTGTTTTTT.

Here the CDR3 reads CASQDRRSYEQYF. CDR3 nucleotide sequence: TGTGCCAGCCAGGACAGGAGGTCCTACGAGCAGTACTTC. This chain connects TRBV12-3 or TRBV12-4 to TRBJ2-7, with TRBD1 matching over 7 bases. The J segment lost 1 base and the V segment lost 8 bases, leaving 5 bases of the junction unmatched. This CDR3 spans 13 amino acids.

The chain uses TRBV6-1 and TRBJ2-3; 9 bases are shared with TRBD1. Germline CDR1 is MNHNS and CDR2 is SASEGT. Trimming at V came to 7 bases and at J to 3 bases, leaving 11 bases not matched to a gene. This CDR3 comprises 16 residues. Here the CDR3 DNA reads TGTGCCAGCAACGGACAGGGGAGAATAGCAACAGATACGCAGTATTTT. Protein product: CASNGQGRIATDTQYF.

This clonotype was picked up a small number of times. The chain combines TRBV7-9 with TRBJ2-2; unclear D gene. Germline lookup yields CDR1 SEHNR and CDR2 FQNEAQ (reference sequence). V lost 3 bases, J lost 3 bases, and 5 bases lay in between. This CDR3 comprises 13 residues. The CDR3, as DNA: TGTGCCAGCAGCTTGCAGTACACCGGGGAGCTGTTTTTT. Translated: CASSLQYTGELFF. The full variable domain, its missing parts supplied by reference TRBV7-9 and TRBJ2-2, is DTGVSQNPRHKITKRGQNVTFRCDPISEHNRLYWYRQTLGQGPEFLTYFQNEAQLEKSRLLSDRFSAERPKGSFSTLEIQRTEQGDSAMYLCASSLQYTGELFFGEGSRLTVL.